One sample yielded the 5 T cell receptor beta chains listed below, sequenced in a study of Tregs in tolerant kidney transplant recipients. TCRdb's copy holds only in-frame clones and misses some; the assay was immunoSEQ multiplex PCR. Among some 69,000 clones listed, 84% were seen once. Sequenced: CD4+ T cells from blood. These receptors all stem from a human donor in good health.

This sequence joins TRBV7-2 and TRBJ2-3, with D possibly called TRBD1 or TRBD2 (5 bases each). Germline lookup yields CDR1 SGHTA and CDR2 FQGNSA. The CDR3 totals 12 residues. Trimming took 6 bases from V and 4 from J, leaving 8 bases between them. The CDR3 here is CASSTGPDTQYF. In nucleotides, the CDR3 is TGTGCCAGCAGTACGGGGCCAGATACGCAGTATTTT. Using reference TRBV7-2 and TRBJ2-3 for the parts outside the CDR3, the full variable domain is GAGVSQSPSNKVTEKGKDVELRCDPISGHTALYWYRQSLGQGLEFLIYFQGNSAPDKSGLPSDRFSAERTGGSVSTLTIQRTQQEDSAVYLCASSTGPDTQYFGPGTRLTVL.

The J gene is TRBJ2-7, the V gene TRBV13; 8 bases agree with TRBD1. The J segment lost 4 bases and the V segment lost 4 bases, leaving 12 bases of the junction unmatched. From germline, CDR1 is PRHDT and CDR2 FYEKMQ (reference sequence). This CDR3 has 16 amino acids. The CDR3 sequence is CASSSGRQGQAYEQYF. CDR3 sequence (DNA): TGTGCCAGCAGCTCTGGCCGACAGGGGCAGGCTTACGAGCAGTACTTC.

The CDR3 DNA sequence: TGTGCCAGCAGCGAGACAGAGGAGCAGTACTTC. This sequence encodes CASSETEEQYF. This chain joins TRBV2 and TRBJ2-7, with D possibly matching TRBD1 (5 bases). CDR3 length equals 11 residues. V shed 6 bases and J shed 7 bases, with 10 bases lying between them. Germline V lookup: CDR1 SNHLY, CDR2 FYNNEI.

The chain carries TRBV2 and TRBJ1-4, with D perhaps TRBD1 (5 bases). The length of the CDR3 is 13 residues. V lost 8 bases and J 5 bases, leaving 12 bases between the germline ends. Per the germline V gene, CDR1 is SNHLY and CDR2 is FYNNEI. The CDR3 DNA is TGTGCCAGCGGGGACGGCCTCAATGAAAAACTGTTTTTT. Amino acid sequence: CASGDGLNEKLFF.

This chain links TRBV25-1 with TRBJ1-4, with D possibly TRBD1 on 6 matching bases. Trimming removed 0 bases at V and 5 bases at J, with 16 bases between. Germline CDR1 and CDR2: MGHDK and SYGVNS. This CDR3 has 17 residues. The CDR3 is CASSEYSPQGLNEKLFF. CDR3 DNA sequence: TGTGCCAGCAGTGAATATAGTCCTCAGGGGCTGAATGAAAAACTGTTTTTT.